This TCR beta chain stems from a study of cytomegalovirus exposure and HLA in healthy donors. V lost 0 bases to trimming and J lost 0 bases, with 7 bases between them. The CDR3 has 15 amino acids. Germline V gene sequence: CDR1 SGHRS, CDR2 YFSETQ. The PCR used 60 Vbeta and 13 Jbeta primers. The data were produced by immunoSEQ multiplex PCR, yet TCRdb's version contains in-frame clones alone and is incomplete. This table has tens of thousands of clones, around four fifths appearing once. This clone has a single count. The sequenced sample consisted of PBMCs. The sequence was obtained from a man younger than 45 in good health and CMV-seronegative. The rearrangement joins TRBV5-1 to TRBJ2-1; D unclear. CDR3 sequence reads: CASSLAVSSYNEQFF. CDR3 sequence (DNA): TGCGCCAGCAGCTTGGCCGTCAGCTCCTACAATGAGCAGTTCTTC.